The rows below give T cell receptor beta chains drawn from one sample of a study of cytomegalovirus exposure and HLA in healthy donors. Measured with immunoSEQ multiplex PCR; TCRdb has only the in-frame clones, and not every one. This sample yields approximately 280,000 clones, of which 80% to 90% are seen a single time; roughly 0.99% belongs to the top ten. The material sequenced was PBMCs. Source of these receptors: a young woman in good health and CMV-seronegative. Each CDR3 is given with its conserved first and last residue. A D gene is named only where the DNA matches it firmly. The size field is filled for only some rows; it gives once, few, many or a size class.

CDR3 length: 12
clone size: few
J gene: TRBJ2-7
V gene: TRBV30
D gene: .
CDR3 protein: CAWSVFRYEQYF
CDR3 DNA: TGTGCCTGGAGTGTATTCAGGTACGAGCAGTACTTC

CDR3 length: 16
clone size: .
J gene: TRBJ1-3
V gene: TRBV9
D gene: TRBD1
CDR3 protein: CASSVGGTGTGNTIYF
CDR3 DNA: TGTGCCAGCAGCGTAGGAGGGACAGGGACTGGAAACACCATATATTTT

CDR3 length: 16
clone size: .
J gene: TRBJ1-4
V gene: TRBV5-1
D gene: .
CDR3 protein: CASSRAPGGNNEKLFF
CDR3 DNA: TGCGCCAGCAGTCGCGCCCCCGGGGGGAACAATGAAAAACTGTTTTTT

CDR3 length: 12
clone size: .
J gene: TRBJ1-2
V gene: TRBV5-1
D gene: .
CDR3 protein: CASSLAGDGYTF
CDR3 DNA: TGCGCCAGCAGCTTAGCAGGGGATGGCTACACCTTC

CDR3 length: 14
clone size: .
J gene: TRBJ1-1
V gene: TRBV10-1
D gene: TRBD1
CDR3 protein: CASSATTGETEAFF
CDR3 DNA: TGCGCCAGCAGTGCGACGACAGGGGAAACTGAAGCTTTCTTT

CDR3 length: 11
clone size: .
J gene: TRBJ1-4
V gene: TRBV6-1
D gene: .
CDR3 protein: CASRANEKLFF
CDR3 DNA: TGTGCCAGCCGTGCTAACGAAAAACTGTTTTTT

CDR3 length: 14
clone size: .
J gene: TRBJ1-5
V gene: TRBV30
D gene: .
CDR3 protein: CAWSITGSNQPQHF
CDR3 DNA: TGTGCCTGGAGCATCACAGGTAGCAATCAGCCCCAGCATTTT

CDR3 length: 13
clone size: .
J gene: TRBJ2-7
V gene: TRBV6-1
D gene: .
CDR3 protein: CASEHHKRYEQYF
CDR3 DNA: TGTGCCAGCGAGCACCATAAAAGATACGAGCAGTACTTC

CDR3 length: 17
clone size: .
J gene: TRBJ2-2
V gene: TRBV4-2
D gene: TRBD2
CDR3 protein: CASSQEAAGGNTGELFF
CDR3 DNA: TGTGCCAGCAGCCAAGAGGCGGCGGGAGGGAACACCGGGGAGCTGTTTTTT

CDR3 length: 15
clone size: .
J gene: TRBJ2-5
V gene: TRBV5-1
D gene: TRBD1
CDR3 protein: CASSSQQGYQETQYF
CDR3 DNA: TGCGCCAGCAGCAGCCAACAGGGGTACCAAGAGACCCAGTACTTC

CDR3 length: 14
clone size: .
J gene: TRBJ2-7
V gene: TRBV15
D gene: .
CDR3 protein: CATSRGTDPFEQYF
CDR3 DNA: TGTGCCACCAGCAGAGGGACAGATCCGTTCGAGCAGTACTTC

CDR3 length: 15
clone size: .
J gene: TRBJ1-2
V gene: TRBV28
D gene: .
CDR3 protein: CASSFLGRENYGYTF
CDR3 DNA: TGTGCCAGCAGTTTCCTCGGCCGGGAGAACTATGGCTACACCTTC

CDR3 length: 12
clone size: .
J gene: TRBJ2-2
V gene: TRBV28
D gene: TRBD2
CDR3 protein: CASGRDTGELFF
CDR3 DNA: TGTGCCAGCGGGAGGGACACCGGGGAGCTGTTTTTT

CDR3 length: 13
clone size: .
J gene: TRBJ2-7
V gene: TRBV27
D gene: .
CDR3 protein: CASSLSRDYEQYF
CDR3 DNA: TGTGCCAGCAGTTTATCGAGGGACTACGAGCAGTACTTC

CDR3 length: 14
clone size: .
J gene: TRBJ2-5
V gene: TRBV7-3
D gene: TRBD2
CDR3 protein: CASSPGLATETQYF
CDR3 DNA: TGTGCCAGCAGCCCAGGACTAGCGACAGAGACCCAGTACTTC

CDR3 length: 16
clone size: .
J gene: TRBJ2-1
V gene: TRBV7-2
D gene: .
CDR3 protein: CASSLTGTRLRNEQFF
CDR3 DNA: TGTGCCAGCAGTCTTACCGGGACTCGCCTTCGGAATGAGCAGTTCTTC

CDR3 length: 16
clone size: few
J gene: TRBJ1-2
V gene: TRBV7-8
D gene: .
CDR3 protein: CASTLVRSEDSGGYTF
CDR3 DNA: TGTGCCAGCACCCTCGTGCGCAGTGAGGATTCGGGAGGCTACACCTTC

CDR3 length: 14
clone size: .
J gene: TRBJ1-2
V gene: TRBV9
D gene: .
CDR3 protein: CASERQVTTYGYTF
CDR3 DNA: TGTGCCAGCGAACGACAGGTCACAACGTATGGCTACACCTTC

CDR3 length: 13
clone size: few
J gene: TRBJ1-2
V gene: TRBV2
D gene: TRBD1
CDR3 protein: CASSDGTGSGYTF
CDR3 DNA: TGTGCCAGCAGTGACGGGACAGGGAGTGGCTACACCTTC

CDR3 length: 14
clone size: once
J gene: TRBJ1-1
V gene: TRBV5-1
D gene: TRBD1
CDR3 protein: CASSPGGSGTEAFF
CDR3 DNA: TGCGCCAGCAGCCCAGGGGGCTCGGGCACTGAAGCTTTCTTT

CDR3 length: 16
clone size: .
J gene: TRBJ2-2
V gene: TRBV9
D gene: TRBD2
CDR3 protein: CASSVVASGGAWELFF
CDR3 DNA: TGTGCCAGCAGCGTAGTCGCTAGCGGGGGGGCATGGGAGCTGTTTTTT

CDR3 length: 14
clone size: .
J gene: TRBJ2-7
V gene: TRBV27
D gene: .
CDR3 protein: CASSFHQGFYEQYF
CDR3 DNA: TGTGCCAGCAGTTTTCACCAGGGTTTCTACGAGCAGTACTTC

CDR3 length: 14
clone size: .
J gene: TRBJ2-1
V gene: TRBV7-9
D gene: TRBD2
CDR3 protein: CASSPSGTSNEQFF
CDR3 DNA: TGTGCCAGCAGCCCCTCTGGGACTAGCAATGAGCAGTTCTTC

CDR3 length: 16
clone size: .
J gene: TRBJ2-2
V gene: TRBV7-9
D gene: .
CDR3 protein: CASRRLRGAQTGELFF
CDR3 DNA: TGTGCCAGCAGGAGACTCAGGGGTGCGCAGACCGGGGAGCTGTTTTTT

CDR3 length: 18
clone size: .
J gene: TRBJ2-1
V gene: TRBV19
D gene: TRBD2
CDR3 protein: CASSIAVRGSGRGDEQFF
CDR3 DNA: TGTGCCAGTAGTATAGCGGTTCGAGGTAGCGGGAGGGGGGATGAGCAGTTCTTC